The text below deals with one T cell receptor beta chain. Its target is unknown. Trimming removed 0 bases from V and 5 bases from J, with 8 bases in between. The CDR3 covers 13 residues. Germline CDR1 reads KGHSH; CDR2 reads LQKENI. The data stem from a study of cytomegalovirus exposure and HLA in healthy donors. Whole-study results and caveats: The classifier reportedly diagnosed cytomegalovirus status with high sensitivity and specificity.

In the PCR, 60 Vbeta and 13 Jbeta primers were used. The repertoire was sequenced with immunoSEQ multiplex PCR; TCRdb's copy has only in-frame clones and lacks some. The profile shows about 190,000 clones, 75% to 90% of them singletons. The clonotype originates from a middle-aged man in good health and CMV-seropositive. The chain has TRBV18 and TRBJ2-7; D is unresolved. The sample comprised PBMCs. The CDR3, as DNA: TGTGCCAGCTCACCACCGTCCCAGGACGAGCAGTACTTC. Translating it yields CASSPPSQDEQYF.